This entry lists 10 T cell receptor beta chains sequenced from one sample in a study of blood T cell repertoires in COVID-19. Repertoires were generated with immunoSEQ multiplex PCR, while TCRdb's copy carries only in-frame clones and drops some. The profile shows a few hundred thousand clones, almost 85% of them singletons. Specimen: peripheral blood. The receptors come from a man aged 50-59 years with active or convalescent COVID-19.

This clone was detected only a few times. The V call is TRBV11-3, the J call TRBJ2-7; D ambiguous. Germline values: CDR1 SGHNT, CDR2 YENEEA. Trimming stripped 3 bases from V and 1 base from J, with 10 bases between. The CDR3 is made up of 14 amino acids. The chain's CDR3 is CASSLDGQSYEQYF. The CDR3 region has the DNA TGTGCCAGCAGCTTGGATGGGCAGTCCTACGAGCAGTACTTC.

This chain joins TRBV19 and TRBJ1-5; TRBD1 aligns across 8 bases. With V trimmed by 5 bases and J by 3 bases, 6 bases remained unmatched. This CDR3 has 15 residues. Looked up from germline, CDR1 is LNHDA and CDR2 is SQIVND (reference sequence). The CDR3 DNA reads as TGTGCCAGTAGTCCCACAGGGGGTTACAATCAGCCCCAGCATTTT. As protein: CASSPTGGYNQPQHF.

The chain joins TRBV30 to TRBJ2-4; D perhaps matches TRBD2 (5 bases). V lost 3 bases and J 2 bases, leaving 8 bases between the germline ends. This CDR3 comprises 13 residues. In germline, CDR1 is GTSNPN, CDR2 SVGIG (reference sequence). The CDR3 protein is CAWRRVSKNIQYF. The CDR3 region has the DNA TGTGCCTGGAGGAGGGTATCCAAAAACATTCAGTACTTC.

V and J are TRBV9 and TRBJ2-3, with 12 bases lining up with TRBD2. V shed 4 bases, J shed 4 bases, and the junction held 10 bases outside the gene matches. The CDR3 is 17 residues long. CDR1 and CDR2 from the germline V gene are SGDLS and YYNGEE. This CDR3 is CASSSQLAGGWADTQYF. For the CDR3, the DNA is TGTGCCAGCAGCTCCCAACTAGCGGGAGGATGGGCAGATACGCAGTATTTT.

V usage is TRBV25-1 and J usage is TRBJ2-3, with a possible D match to TRBD1 (5 bases). Germline V lookup: CDR1 MGHDK, CDR2 SYGVNS. Trimming pared 3 bases from V and 2 bases from J, leaving 12 bases between. This CDR3 is built from 15 residues. Written as DNA, the CDR3 is TGTGCCAGCAGTGAGCTCTCAGGGTTCACAGATACGCAGTATTTT. Amino acid sequence: CASSELSGFTDTQYF. The full variable domain, with the rest looked up from reference TRBV25-1 and TRBJ2-3, is EADIYQTPRYLVIGTGKKITLECSQTMGHDKMYWYQQDPGMELHLIHYSYGVNSTEKGDLSSESTVSRIRTEHFPLTLESARPSHTSQYLCASSELSGFTDTQYFGPGTRLTVL.

This chain links TRBV18 with TRBJ1-6; unclear D gene. The V end lost 3 bases, the J end lost 13 bases, and 22 bases lay between the germline ends. CDR1 KGHSH and CDR2 LQKENI come from the germline V gene. The CDR3 sequence is 16 residues long. CDR3 bases: TGTGCCAGCTCACCCCTAATCGCCGGTGTTCAATCGCCCCTCCACTTT. This gives the protein CASSPLIAGVQSPLHF.

This chain links TRBV4-2 with TRBJ1-1; possibly TRBD1 for D (6 bases). Germline lookup yields CDR1 LGHNA and CDR2 YNFKEQ. V lost 3 bases and J 2 bases, leaving 10 bases between the germline ends. CDR3 length: 14 amino acids. The CDR3 is CASSQDSKNTEAFF. CDR3 DNA: TGTGCCAGCAGCCAGGACAGCAAAAACACTGAAGCTTTCTTT.

This rearrangement joins TRBV5-8 to TRBJ2-7, with a tentative D call TRBD2 (5 bases). This CDR3 spans 14 amino acids. V shed 4 bases and J shed 2 bases, with 13 bases lying between them. Germline-derived CDR1 and CDR2 are SGHTS and YDEGEE. The chain's CDR3 is CASSRSGGPYEQYF. The CDR3 DNA is TGTGCCAGCAGCCGTTCGGGCGGGCCCTACGAGCAGTACTTC.

DNA for the CDR3: TGTGCCAGCAGTCCGCGCGGAACGGGGGGCAGCGCGCAGCCCCAGCATTTT. It codes for CASSPRGTGGSAQPQHF. The chain employs TRBV28 and TRBJ1-5, with a possible D match to TRBD1 (6 bases). Germline CDR1 and CDR2: MDHEN and SYDVKM. This CDR3 comprises 17 residues. V lost 5 bases, J lost 7 bases, and 24 bases lay in between.

V is TRBV19 and J is TRBJ1-2, with TRBD1 matching 9 bases. The CDR3 covers 15 residues. CDR1 is LNHDA and CDR2 is SQIVND in the germline V gene (reference sequence). V trimming: 7 bases; J trimming: 4 bases; junction bases outside the gene matches: 10. This CDR3 is CASTGIEGQGYGYTF. The CDR3, as DNA: TGTGCCAGTACCGGAATCGAGGGACAGGGCTATGGCTACACCTTC. The full variable domain, completed using reference TRBV19 and TRBJ1-2, is DGGITQSPKYLFRKEGQNVTLSCEQNLNHDAMYWYRQDPGQGLRLIYYSQIVNDFQKGDIAEGYSVSREKKESFPLTVTSAQKNPTAFYLCASTGIEGQGYGYTFGSGTRLTVV.